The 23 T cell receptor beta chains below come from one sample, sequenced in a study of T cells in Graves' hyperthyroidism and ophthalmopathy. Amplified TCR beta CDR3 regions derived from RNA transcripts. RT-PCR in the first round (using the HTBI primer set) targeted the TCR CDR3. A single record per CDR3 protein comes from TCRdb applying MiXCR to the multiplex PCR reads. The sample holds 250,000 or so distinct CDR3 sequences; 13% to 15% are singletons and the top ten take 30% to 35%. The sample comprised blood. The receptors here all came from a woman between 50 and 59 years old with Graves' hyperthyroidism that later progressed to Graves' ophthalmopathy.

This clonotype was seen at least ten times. The CDR3 sequence is CASSIVGNTGELFF. CDR3 nucleotide sequence: TGTGCCAGTAGTATCGTAGGGAACACCGGGGAGCTGTTTTTT. The chain combines TRBV19 with TRBJ2-2; D unresolved. The germline gives CDR1 LNHDA, CDR2 SQIVND (reference sequence). V gave up 3 bases and J gave up 1 base, with 6 bases separating them. The CDR3 length is 14 residues.

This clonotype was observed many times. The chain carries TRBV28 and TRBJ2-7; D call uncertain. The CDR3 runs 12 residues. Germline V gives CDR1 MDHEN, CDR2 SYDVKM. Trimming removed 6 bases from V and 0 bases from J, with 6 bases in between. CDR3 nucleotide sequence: TGTGCCAGCAGGCGGATCTCCTACGAGCAGTACTTC. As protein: CASRRISYEQYF.

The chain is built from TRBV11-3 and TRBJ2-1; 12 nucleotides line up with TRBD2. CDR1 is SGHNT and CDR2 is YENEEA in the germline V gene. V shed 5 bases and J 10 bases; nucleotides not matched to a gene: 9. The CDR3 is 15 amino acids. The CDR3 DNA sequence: TGTGCCAGCAGCCCTAGGACTAGCGGGGAGGGGGAGCAGTTCTTC. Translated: CASSPRTSGEGEQFF.

The CDR3 sequence: CASKYINTEAFF. The CDR3 DNA reads TGTGCCAGCAAATACATTAACACTGAAGCTTTCTTT. This chain connects TRBV11-3 to TRBJ1-1, with unresolved D. Trimming left V 7 bases short and J 2 bases short, with 8 bases between. CDR3 length equals 12 residues. Germline CDR1 reads SGHNT; CDR2 reads YENEEA. Filled out from reference TRBV11-3 and TRBJ1-1, the complete variable domain reads EAGVVQSPRYKIIEKKQPVAFWCNPISGHNTLYWYLQNLGQGPELLIRYENEEAVDDSQLPKDRFSAERLKGVDSTLKIQPAELGDSAVYLCASKYINTEAFFGQGTRLTVV.

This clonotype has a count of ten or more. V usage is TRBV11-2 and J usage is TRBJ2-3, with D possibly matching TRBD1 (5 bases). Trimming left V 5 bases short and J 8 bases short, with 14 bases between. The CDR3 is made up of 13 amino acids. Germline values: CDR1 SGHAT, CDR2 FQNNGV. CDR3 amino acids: CASSPGRYRTQYF. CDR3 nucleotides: TGTGCCAGCAGCCCAGGGCGGTATCGTACGCAGTATTTT.

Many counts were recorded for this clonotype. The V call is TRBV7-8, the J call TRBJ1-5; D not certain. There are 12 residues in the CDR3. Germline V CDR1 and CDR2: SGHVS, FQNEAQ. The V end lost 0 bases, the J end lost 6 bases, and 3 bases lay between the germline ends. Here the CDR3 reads CASSLALQPQHF. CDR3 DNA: TGTGCCAGCAGCTTAGCCCTTCAGCCCCAGCATTTT.

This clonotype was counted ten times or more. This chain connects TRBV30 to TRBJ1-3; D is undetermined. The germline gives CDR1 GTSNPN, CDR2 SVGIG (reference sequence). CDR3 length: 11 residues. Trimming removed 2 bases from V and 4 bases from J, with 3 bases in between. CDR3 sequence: CAWSPGNTIYF. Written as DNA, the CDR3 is TGTGCCTGGAGTCCCGGAAACACCATATATTTT.

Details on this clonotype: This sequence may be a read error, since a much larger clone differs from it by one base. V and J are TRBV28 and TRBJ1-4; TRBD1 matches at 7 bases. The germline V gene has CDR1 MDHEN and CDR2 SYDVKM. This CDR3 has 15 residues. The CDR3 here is CASSLYGQVNEELFF. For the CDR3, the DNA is TGTGCCAGCAGTTTATACGGACAGGTTAATGAAGAACTGTTTTTT. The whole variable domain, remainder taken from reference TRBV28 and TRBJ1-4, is DVKVTQSSRYLVKRTGEKVFLECVQDMDHENMFWYRQDPGLGLRLIYFSYDVKMKEKGDIPEGYSVSREKKERFSLILESASTNQTSMYLCASSLYGQVNEELFFGSGTQLSVL.

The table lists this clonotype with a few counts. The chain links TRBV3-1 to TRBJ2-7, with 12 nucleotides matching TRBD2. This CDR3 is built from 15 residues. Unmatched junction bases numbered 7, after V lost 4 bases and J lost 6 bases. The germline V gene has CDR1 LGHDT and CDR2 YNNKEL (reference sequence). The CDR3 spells CASSRRPGLAGEQYF. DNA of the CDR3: TGTGCCAGCAGCCGGAGACCGGGACTAGCGGGCGAGCAGTACTTC.

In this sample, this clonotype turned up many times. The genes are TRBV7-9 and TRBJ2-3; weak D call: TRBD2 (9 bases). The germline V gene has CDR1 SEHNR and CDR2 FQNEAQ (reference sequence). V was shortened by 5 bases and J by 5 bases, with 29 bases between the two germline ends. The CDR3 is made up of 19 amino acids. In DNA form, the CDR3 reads TGTGCCAGCAGCATCAGCCTAACTGTAGCGGGAGACAGGGGAGATACGCAGTATTTT. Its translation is CASSISLTVAGDRGDTQYF.

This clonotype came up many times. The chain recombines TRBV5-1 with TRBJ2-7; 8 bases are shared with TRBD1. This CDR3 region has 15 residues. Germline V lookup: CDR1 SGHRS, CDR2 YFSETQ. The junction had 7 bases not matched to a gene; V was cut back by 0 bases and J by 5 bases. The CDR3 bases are TGCGCCAGCAGCTTGGAGTGGACAGGGATTGACGAGCAGTACTTC. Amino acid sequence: CASSLEWTGIDEQYF.

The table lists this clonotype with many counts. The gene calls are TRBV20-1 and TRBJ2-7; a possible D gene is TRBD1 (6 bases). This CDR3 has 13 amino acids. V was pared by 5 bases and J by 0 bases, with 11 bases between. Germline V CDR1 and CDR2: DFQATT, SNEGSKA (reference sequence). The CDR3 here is CSAPGTISYEQYF. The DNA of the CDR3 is TGCAGTGCTCCCGGGACAATCTCCTACGAGCAGTACTTC.

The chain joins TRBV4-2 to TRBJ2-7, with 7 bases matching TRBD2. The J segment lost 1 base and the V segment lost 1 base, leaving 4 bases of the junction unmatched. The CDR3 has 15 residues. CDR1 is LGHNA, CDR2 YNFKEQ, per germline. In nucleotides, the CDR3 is TGTGCCAGCAGCCAAGTGGGACTATCTTCCTACGAGCAGTACTTC. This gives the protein CASSQVGLSSYEQYF.

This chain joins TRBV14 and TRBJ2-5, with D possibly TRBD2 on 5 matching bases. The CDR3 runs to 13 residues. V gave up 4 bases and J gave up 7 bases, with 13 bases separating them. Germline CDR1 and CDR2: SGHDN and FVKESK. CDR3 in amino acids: CASSLGELGTQYF. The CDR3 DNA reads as TGTGCCAGCAGCCTCGGGGAGTTGGGGACCCAGTACTTC.

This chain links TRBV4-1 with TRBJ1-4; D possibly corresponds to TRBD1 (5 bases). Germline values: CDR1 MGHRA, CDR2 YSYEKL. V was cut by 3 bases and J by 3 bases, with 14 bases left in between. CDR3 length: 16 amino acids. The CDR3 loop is CASSHTSGTANEKLFF. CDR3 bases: TGCGCCAGCAGCCATACCTCCGGGACTGCTAATGAAAAACTGTTTTTT.

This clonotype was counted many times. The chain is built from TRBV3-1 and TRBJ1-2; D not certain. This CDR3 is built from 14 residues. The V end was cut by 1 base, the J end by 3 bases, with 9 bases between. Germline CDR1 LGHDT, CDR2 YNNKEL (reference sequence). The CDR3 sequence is CASSQGVGDYGYTF. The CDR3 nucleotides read TGTGCCAGCAGCCAAGGGGTGGGCGACTATGGCTACACCTTC.

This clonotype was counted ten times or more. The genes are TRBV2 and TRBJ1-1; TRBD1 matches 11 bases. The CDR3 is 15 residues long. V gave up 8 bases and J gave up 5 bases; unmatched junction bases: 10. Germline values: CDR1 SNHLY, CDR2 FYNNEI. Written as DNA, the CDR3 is TGTGCCAGCCCAAGGACAGGGGGCGCAAGGACTGAAGCTTTCTTT. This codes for CASPRTGGARTEAFF.

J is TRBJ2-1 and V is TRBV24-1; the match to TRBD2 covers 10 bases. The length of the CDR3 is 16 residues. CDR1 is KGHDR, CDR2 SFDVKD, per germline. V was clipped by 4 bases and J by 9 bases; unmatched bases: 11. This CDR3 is CATSDPNSGRWTEQFF. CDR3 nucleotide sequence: TGTGCCACCAGTGACCCCAATAGCGGGAGGTGGACTGAGCAGTTCTTC.

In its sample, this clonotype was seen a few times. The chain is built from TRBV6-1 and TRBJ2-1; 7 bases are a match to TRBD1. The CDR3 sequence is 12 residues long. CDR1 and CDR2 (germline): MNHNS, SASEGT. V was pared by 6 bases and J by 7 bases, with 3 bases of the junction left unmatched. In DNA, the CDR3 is TGTGCCAGCAGGACAGGGTGGAATGAGCAGTTCTTC. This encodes CASRTGWNEQFF.

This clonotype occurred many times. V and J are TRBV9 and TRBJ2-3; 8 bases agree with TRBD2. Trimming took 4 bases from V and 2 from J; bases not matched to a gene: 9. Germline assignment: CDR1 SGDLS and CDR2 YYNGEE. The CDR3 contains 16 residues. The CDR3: CASSLVVAGLTDTQYF. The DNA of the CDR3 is TGTGCCAGCAGCCTTGTGGTAGCGGGACTCACAGATACGCAGTATTTT.

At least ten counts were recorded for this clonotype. This CDR3 is CASSSRTTNEKLFF. For the CDR3, the DNA is TGTGCCAGCAGCTCCCGGACAACTAATGAAAAACTGTTTTTT. The genes are TRBV7-8 and TRBJ1-4; D unclear. Germline loops: CDR1 SGHVS, CDR2 FQNEAQ. The CDR3 has 14 residues. The V end lost 4 bases, the J end lost 0 bases, and 6 bases lay between the germline ends.

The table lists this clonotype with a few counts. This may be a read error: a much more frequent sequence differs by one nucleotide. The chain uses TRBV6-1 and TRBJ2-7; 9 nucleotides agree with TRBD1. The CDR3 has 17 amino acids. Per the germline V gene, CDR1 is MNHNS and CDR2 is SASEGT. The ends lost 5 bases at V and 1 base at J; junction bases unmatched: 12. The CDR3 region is CASSRRKRDRESYEQYF. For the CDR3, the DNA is TGTGCCAGCAGTAGAAGGAAACGGGACAGGGAGTCCTACGAGCAGTACTTC.

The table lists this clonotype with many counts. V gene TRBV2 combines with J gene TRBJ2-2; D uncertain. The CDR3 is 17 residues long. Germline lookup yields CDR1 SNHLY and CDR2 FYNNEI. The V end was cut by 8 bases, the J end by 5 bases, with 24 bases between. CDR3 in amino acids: CASYGGLASDHTGELFF. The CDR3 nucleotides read TGTGCCAGCTACGGTGGGCTGGCTTCCGATCATACCGGGGAGCTGTTTTTT.